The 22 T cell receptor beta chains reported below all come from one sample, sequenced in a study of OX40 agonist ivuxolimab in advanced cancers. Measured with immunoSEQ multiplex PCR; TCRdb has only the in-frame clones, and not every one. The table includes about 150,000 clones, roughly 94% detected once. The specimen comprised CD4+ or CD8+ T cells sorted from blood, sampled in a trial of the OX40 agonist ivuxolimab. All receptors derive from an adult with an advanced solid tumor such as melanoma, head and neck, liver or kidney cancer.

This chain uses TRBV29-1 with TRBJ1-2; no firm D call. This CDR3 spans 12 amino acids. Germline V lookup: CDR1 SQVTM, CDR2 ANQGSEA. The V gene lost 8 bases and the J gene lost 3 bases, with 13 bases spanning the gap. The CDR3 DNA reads TGCAGCCTCATGAGTTGGGACTATGGCTACACCTTC. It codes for CSLMSWDYGYTF.

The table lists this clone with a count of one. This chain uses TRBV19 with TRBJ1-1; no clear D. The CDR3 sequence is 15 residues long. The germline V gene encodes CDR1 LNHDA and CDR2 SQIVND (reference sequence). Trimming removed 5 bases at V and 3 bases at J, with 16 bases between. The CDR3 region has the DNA TGTGCCAGTAGTCTTAGGGTCGGACGGGACACTGAAGCTTTCTTT. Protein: CASSLRVGRDTEAFF.

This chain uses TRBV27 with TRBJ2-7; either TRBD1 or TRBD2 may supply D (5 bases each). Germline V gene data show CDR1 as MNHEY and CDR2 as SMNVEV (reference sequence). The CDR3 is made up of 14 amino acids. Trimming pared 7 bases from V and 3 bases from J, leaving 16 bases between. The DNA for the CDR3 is TGTGCCAGCAAGATATCCCGGGACGGCTACGAGCAGTACTTC. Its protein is CASKISRDGYEQYF.

CDR3 in DNA: TGTGCCAGCAGCCCAGGACAGCCGTTCTACGAGCAGTACTTC. Its translation: CASSPGQPFYEQYF. The chain employs TRBV11-3 and TRBJ2-7, with D tentatively TRBD1 (6 bases). The CDR3 contains 14 residues. With 5 bases removed from V and 3 bases from J, the gap between germline ends came to 14 bases. Germline-derived CDR1 and CDR2 are SGHNT and YENEEA.

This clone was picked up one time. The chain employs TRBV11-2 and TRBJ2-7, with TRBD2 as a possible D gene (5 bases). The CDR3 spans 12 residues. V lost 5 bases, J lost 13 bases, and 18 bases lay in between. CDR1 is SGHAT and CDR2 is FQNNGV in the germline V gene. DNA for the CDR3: TGTGCCAGCAGCATAGGGTCGGGGAGAGGTTACTTC. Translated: CASSIGSGRGYF. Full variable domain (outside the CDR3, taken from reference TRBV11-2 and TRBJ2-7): EAGVAQSPRYKIIEKRQSVAFWCNPISGHATLYWYQQILGQGPKLLIQFQNNGVVDDSQLPKDRFSAERLKGVDSTLKIQPAKLEDSAVYLCASSIGSGRGYFGPGTRLTVT.

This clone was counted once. CDR3 sequence (DNA): TGCGCCAGCGCCCCACGGGTGGAGTCACCCCTCCACTTT. This encodes CASAPRVESPLHF. This chain uses TRBV4-1 with TRBJ1-6; no firm D call. Germline CDR1 reads MGHRA; CDR2 reads YSYEKL. V lost 8 bases and J 10 bases, leaving 15 bases between the germline ends. This CDR3 contains 13 residues.

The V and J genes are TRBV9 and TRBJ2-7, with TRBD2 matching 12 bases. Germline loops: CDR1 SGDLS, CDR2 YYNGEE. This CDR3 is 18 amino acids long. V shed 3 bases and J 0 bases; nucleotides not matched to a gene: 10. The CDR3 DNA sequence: TGTGCCAGCAGCGAAGGACTAGCGGGACCCCTTCGCTCCTACGAGCAGTACTTC. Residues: CASSEGLAGPLRSYEQYF.

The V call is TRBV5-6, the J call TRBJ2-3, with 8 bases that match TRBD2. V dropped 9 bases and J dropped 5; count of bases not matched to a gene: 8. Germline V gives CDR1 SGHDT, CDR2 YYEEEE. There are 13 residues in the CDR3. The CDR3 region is CATDGGARDTQYF. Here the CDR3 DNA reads TGTGCCACCGACGGGGGGGCAAGAGATACGCAGTATTTT.

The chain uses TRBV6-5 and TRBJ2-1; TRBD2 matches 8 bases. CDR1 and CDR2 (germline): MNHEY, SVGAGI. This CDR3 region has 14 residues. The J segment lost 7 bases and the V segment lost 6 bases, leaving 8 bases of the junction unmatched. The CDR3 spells CASSRAGVNNEQFF. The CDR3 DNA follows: TGTGCCAGCAGCCGAGCGGGAGTAAATAATGAGCAGTTCTTC.

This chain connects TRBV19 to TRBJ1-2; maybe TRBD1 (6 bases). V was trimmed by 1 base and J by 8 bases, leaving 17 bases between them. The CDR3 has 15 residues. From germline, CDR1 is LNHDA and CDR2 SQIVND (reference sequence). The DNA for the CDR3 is TGTGCCAGTAGTATAGTAGGAGGGACAAAGAGCGGCTACACCTTC. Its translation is CASSIVGGTKSGYTF.

The CDR3 loop reads CASRTQGNTGELFF. The DNA of the CDR3 is TGTGCCAGCCGGACACAGGGGAACACCGGGGAGCTGTTTTTT. The rearrangement joins TRBV6-4 to TRBJ2-2, with D possibly being TRBD1 (6 bases). V was shortened by 8 bases and J by 1 base, with 11 bases between the two germline ends. The CDR3 is 14 residues long. The germline V gene encodes CDR1 MRHNA and CDR2 SNTAGT.

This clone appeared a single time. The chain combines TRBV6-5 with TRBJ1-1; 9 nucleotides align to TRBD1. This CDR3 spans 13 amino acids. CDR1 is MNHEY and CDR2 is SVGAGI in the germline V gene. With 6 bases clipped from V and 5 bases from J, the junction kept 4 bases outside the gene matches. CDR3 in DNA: TGTGCCAGCAGCGGACAGGGGAAGACTGAAGCTTTCTTT. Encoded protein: CASSGQGKTEAFF.

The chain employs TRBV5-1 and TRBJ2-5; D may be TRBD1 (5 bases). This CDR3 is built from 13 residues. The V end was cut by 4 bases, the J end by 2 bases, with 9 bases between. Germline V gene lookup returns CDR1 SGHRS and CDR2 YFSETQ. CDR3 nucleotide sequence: TGCGCCAGCAGCGGGGCAGGACAAGAGACCCAGTACTTC. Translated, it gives CASSGAGQETQYF.

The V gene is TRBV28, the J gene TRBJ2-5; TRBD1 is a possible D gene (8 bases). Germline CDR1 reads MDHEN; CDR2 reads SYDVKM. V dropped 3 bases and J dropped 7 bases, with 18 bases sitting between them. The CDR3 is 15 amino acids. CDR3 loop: CASSLQGAGRGTQYF. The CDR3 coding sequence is TGTGCCAGCAGTTTGCAGGGGGCAGGGAGGGGGACCCAGTACTTC.

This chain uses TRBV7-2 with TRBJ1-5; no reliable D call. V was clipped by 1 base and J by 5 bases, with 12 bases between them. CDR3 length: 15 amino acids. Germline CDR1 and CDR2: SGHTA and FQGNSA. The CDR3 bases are TGTGCCAGCAGCTTAGTCGCGGAGGGTTATCAGCCCCAGCATTTT. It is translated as CASSLVAEGYQPQHF.

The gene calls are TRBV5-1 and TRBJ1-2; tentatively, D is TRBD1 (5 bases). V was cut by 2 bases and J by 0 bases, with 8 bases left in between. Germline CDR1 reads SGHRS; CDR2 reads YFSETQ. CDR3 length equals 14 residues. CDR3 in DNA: TGCGCCAGCAGCTTTGACAGAGCTAACTATGGCTACACCTTC. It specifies CASSFDRANYGYTF.

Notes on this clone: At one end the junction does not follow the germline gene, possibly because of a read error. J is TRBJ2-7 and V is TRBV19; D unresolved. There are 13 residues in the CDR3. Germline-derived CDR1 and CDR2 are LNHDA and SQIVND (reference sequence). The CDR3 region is CASSIGKDHIVNF. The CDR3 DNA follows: TGTGCCAGTAGTATCGGTAAGGACCACATCGTTAACTTC.

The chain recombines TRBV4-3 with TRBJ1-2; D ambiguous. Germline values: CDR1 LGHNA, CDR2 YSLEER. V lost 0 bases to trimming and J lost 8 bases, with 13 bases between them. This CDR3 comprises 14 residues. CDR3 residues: CASSQDPQFTGYTF. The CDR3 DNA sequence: TGCGCCAGCAGCCAAGATCCCCAGTTTACAGGCTACACCTTC.

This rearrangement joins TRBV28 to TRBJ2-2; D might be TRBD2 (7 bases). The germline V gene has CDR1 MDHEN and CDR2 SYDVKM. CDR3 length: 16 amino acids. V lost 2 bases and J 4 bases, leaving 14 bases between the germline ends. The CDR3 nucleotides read TGTGCCAGCAGTTTACCGGTCGGGGGGCGCACCGGGGAGCTGTTTTTT. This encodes CASSLPVGGRTGELFF.

The CDR3 DNA reads as TGTGCCAGTAGGGCCGGGACCCAGCGCTTGGAGCAGTACTTC. Its protein product is CASRAGTQRLEQYF. The V call is TRBV19, the J call TRBJ2-7, with D perhaps TRBD1 or TRBD2 (5 bases each). Germline assignment: CDR1 LNHDA and CDR2 SQIVND (reference sequence). V was trimmed by 6 bases and J by 7 bases, leaving 19 bases between them. This CDR3 has 14 residues.

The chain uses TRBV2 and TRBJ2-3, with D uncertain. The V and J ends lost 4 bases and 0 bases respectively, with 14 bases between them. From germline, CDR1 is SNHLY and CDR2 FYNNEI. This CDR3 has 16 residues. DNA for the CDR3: TGTGCCAGCAGTGGATACGACTTCCCGAGCACAGATACGCAGTATTTT. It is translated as CASSGYDFPSTDTQYF.

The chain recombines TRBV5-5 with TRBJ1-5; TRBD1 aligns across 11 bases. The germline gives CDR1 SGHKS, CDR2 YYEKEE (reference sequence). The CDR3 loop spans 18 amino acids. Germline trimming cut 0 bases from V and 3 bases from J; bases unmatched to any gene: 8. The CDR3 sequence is CASSLAARDRGINQPQHF. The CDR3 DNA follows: TGTGCCAGCAGCTTGGCTGCCCGGGACAGGGGGATCAATCAGCCCCAGCATTTT. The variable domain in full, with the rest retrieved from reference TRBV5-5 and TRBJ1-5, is DAGVTQSPTHLIKTRGQQVTLRCSPISGHKSVSWYQQVLGQGPQFIFQYYEKEERGRGNFPDRFSARQFPNYSSELNVNALLLGDSALYLCASSLAARDRGINQPQHFGDGTRLSIL.